Described below is a single T cell receptor beta chain sequence and its context. This entry belongs to a study of blood T cell repertoires in COVID-19. On the study more broadly: The analysed material was cDNA or gDNA that came from T cells, B-cell-depleted T cells, or PBMCs.

V dropped 1 base and J dropped 4; count of bases not matched to a gene: 7. The CDR3 loop spans 16 amino acids. CDR1 is MGHRA and CDR2 is YSYEKL in the germline V gene. Repertoires were generated with immunoSEQ multiplex PCR, while TCRdb's copy carries only in-frame clones and drops some. The data show about 73,000 clones, with 89% seen just once and around 10% held by the top ten. What was sequenced was peripheral blood. The rearrangement joins TRBV4-1 to TRBJ2-1; 7 bases line up with TRBD2. The origin of this receptor is a man older than 75 with acute or convalescent COVID-19. CDR3 in DNA: TGCGCCAGCAGCCAAGGACCGGGGGGTCTATACAATGAGCAGTTCTTC. Encoded protein: CASSQGPGGLYNEQFF.